This T cell receptor beta chain was captured by sequencing in a study of cytomegalovirus exposure and HLA in healthy donors. General study results and limits: Some segments of the V type, notably TRBV6-2 and TRBV6-3, were excluded as indistinguishable.

The J segment lost 1 base and the V segment lost 1 base, leaving 5 bases of the junction unmatched. Germline CDR1 MGHRA, CDR2 YSYEKL. This CDR3 region has 18 residues. Researchers ran the PCR with 60 Vbeta and 13 Jbeta primers. Assay: immunoSEQ multiplex PCR; the TCRdb copy retains only in-frame clones and omits some. Of over 95,000 clones in the sample, 76% are singletons; the top ten hold 2%. To note about this clone: Its antigen remains unknown.

This clonotype originated in a man aged 35-49 years in good health and CMV-seronegative. The sample consisted of PBMCs. This sequence joins TRBV4-1 and TRBJ2-1, with 12 bases matching TRBD2. This chain's CDR3 is CASSQGLAGVSSYNEQFF. CDR3 DNA sequence: TGCGCCAGCAGCCAAGGACTAGCGGGAGTATCGTCCTACAATGAGCAGTTCTTC.